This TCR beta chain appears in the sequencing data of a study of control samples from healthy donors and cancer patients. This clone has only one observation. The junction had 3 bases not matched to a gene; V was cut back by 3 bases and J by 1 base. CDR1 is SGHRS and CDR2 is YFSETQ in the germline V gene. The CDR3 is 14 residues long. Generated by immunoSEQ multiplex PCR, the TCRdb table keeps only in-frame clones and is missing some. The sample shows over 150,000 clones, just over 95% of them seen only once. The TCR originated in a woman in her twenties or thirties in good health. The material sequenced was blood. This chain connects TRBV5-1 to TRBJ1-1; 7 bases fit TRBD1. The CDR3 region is CASSWDRTNTEAFF. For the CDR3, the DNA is TGCGCCAGCAGCTGGGACAGAACGAACACTGAAGCTTTCTTT. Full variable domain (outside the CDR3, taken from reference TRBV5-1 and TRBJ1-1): KAGVTQTPRYLIKTRGQQVTLSCSPISGHRSVSWYQQTPGQGLQFLFEYFSETQRNKGNFPGRFSGRQFSNSRSEMNVSTLELGDSALYLCASSWDRTNTEAFFGQGTRLTVV.